A selection of T cell receptor beta chains follows, all from one sample in a study of glioma-infiltrating T cells after dendritic cell vaccination. Clones were read by immunoSEQ multiplex PCR, and TCRdb kept only the in-frame ones, dropping some. The sample lists 98,000 or so clones; approximately 80% were seen once. The sample in question was blood, obtained after dendritic cell vaccination. These receptor sequences come from a human donor with glioblastoma. The CDR3 runs from the conserved cysteine through the conserved F or W. Each record gives: J gene, V gene, CDR3 protein.

J: TRBJ2-3
V: TRBV7-6
CDR3: CASILGTSGGATDTQYF

J: TRBJ2-7
V: TRBV2
CDR3: CASSEGTGNYEQYF

J: TRBJ2-3
V: TRBV9
CDR3: CASSEAGVNTDTQYF

J: TRBJ2-4
V: TRBV6-1
CDR3: CATPAGTVKNIQYF

J: TRBJ1-5
V: TRBV28
CDR3: CASRAGSSNQPQHF

J: TRBJ2-5
V: TRBV5-1
CDR3: CASSSKDGGETQYF

J: TRBJ2-1
V: TRBV28
CDR3: CASSFGFRGSYNEQFF

J: TRBJ1-5
V: TRBV6-5
CDR3: CASSVEGGLQPQHF

J: TRBJ2-5
V: TRBV5-1
CDR3: CASSLGRETQYF

J: TRBJ1-2
V: TRBV19
CDR3: CASSSTPQGTNYGYTF

J: TRBJ2-2
V: TRBV19
CDR3: CASSFDSGELFF

J: TRBJ1-1
V: TRBV5-1
CDR3: CASTLSTGNTEAFF

J: TRBJ1-1
V: TRBV5-6
CDR3: CASSPGGLISAEAFF

J: TRBJ1-2
V: TRBV28
CDR3: CASSRLGAGASGYTF

J: TRBJ2-3
V: TRBV29-1
CDR3: CSVGPRTDTQYF

J: TRBJ1-1
V: TRBV19
CDR3: CASSVQGARVNTEAFF

J: TRBJ1-6
V: TRBV19
CDR3: CASSTGGANSPLHF

J: TRBJ1-2
V: TRBV27
CDR3: CASSPDSYGYTF

J: TRBJ1-1
V: TRBV25-1
CDR3: CASSESGNTEAFF

J: TRBJ1-6
V: TRBV4-1
CDR3: CASSQDLDRGRHWSYF

J: TRBJ2-7
V: TRBV6-5
CDR3: CASSSRTGGNEQYF

J: TRBJ2-4
V: TRBV7-8
CDR3: CASTMIPPQAKNIQYF

J: TRBJ2-7
V: TRBV11-1
CDR3: CASSLAAGFTYEQYF

J: TRBJ1-1
V: TRBV7-3
CDR3: CASSSEQGSTEAFF

J: TRBJ2-3
V: TRBV10-3
CDR3: CAISAAASAVDTQYF

J: TRBJ2-1
V: TRBV27
CDR3: CASIWREGVGEQFF

J: TRBJ2-1
V: TRBV6-6
CDR3: CASSYSGLDNEQFF

J: TRBJ1-2
V: TRBV19
CDR3: CASSIIGADYGYTF

J: TRBJ2-7
V: TRBV2
CDR3: CASSDPGAGTSYEQYF

J: TRBJ1-6
V: TRBV4-1
CDR3: CASSLESYNSPLHF

J: TRBJ2-2
V: TRBV5-1
CDR3: CASSPDRGLKTGELFF

J: TRBJ1-3
V: TRBV6-5
CDR3: CASSLGTGDGYTIYF

J: TRBJ1-2
V: TRBV19
CDR3: CASDQTGTNYGYTF

J: TRBJ2-7
V: TRBV27
CDR3: CAAGLPGYEQYF

J: TRBJ2-7
V: TRBV2
CDR3: CASSDASGTHEQYF

J: TRBJ1-1
V: TRBV7-9
CDR3: CASSSGTYTEAFF

J: TRBJ2-7
V: TRBV10-3
CDR3: CATRDRTHEQYF

J: TRBJ1-1
V: TRBV28
CDR3: CASSSGQGDTEAFF

J: TRBJ2-3
V: TRBV5-1
CDR3: CASSLTSGGVDTQYF

J: TRBJ1-4
V: TRBV11-2
CDR3: CASSKSRGNNEKLFF

J: TRBJ1-5
V: TRBV21-1
CDR3: CANIVGGSNQPQHF

J: TRBJ2-1
V: TRBV6-1
CDR3: CASSGGTGVSNEQFF